The 29 T cell receptor beta chains in this list originate from one sample, sequenced in a study of shared clonotypes between healthy human individuals. Naive CD8 cells lacked CD45RO and underwent positive selection for CCR7, leaving out terminally differentiated effector memory CD45RA+ cells. Clones were sequenced by immunoSEQ multiplex PCR, and TCRdb holds only the in-frame ones, with some missing. The sample records roughly 590,000 clones, less than 97% being singletons. Sequencing was carried out using naive CD8+ T cells sorted from blood. These receptors were obtained from a woman aged 25 to 39 in good health.

This clone is a singleton in its sample. V and J are TRBV7-9 and TRBJ1-2; D gene uncertain. This CDR3 has 15 residues. Germline-derived CDR1 and CDR2 are SEHNR and FQNEAQ (reference sequence). Between the trimmed V and J ends, which lost 2 bases and 8 bases, there was a span of 18 bases. The CDR3 DNA reads TGTGCCAGCAGCTTAAGCCGAGAGGGCGCTAACGGCTACACCTTC. Protein sequence: CASSLSREGANGYTF.

The V call is TRBV4-2, the J call TRBJ2-7; D is perhaps TRBD2 (5 bases). The CDR3 totals 14 residues. Germline V lookup: CDR1 LGHNA, CDR2 YNFKEQ. V shed 0 bases and J shed 2 bases, with 8 bases lying between them. The CDR3 DNA reads TGTGCCAGCAGCCAAGAAGGCGGGCCCTACGAGCAGTACTTC. Translating it yields CASSQEGGPYEQYF.

The chain uses TRBV13 and TRBJ2-7, with TRBD2 identical over 7 bases. The length of the CDR3 is 16 residues. The ends lost 0 bases at V and 3 bases at J; junction bases unmatched: 8. The germline V gene has CDR1 PRHDT and CDR2 FYEKMQ (reference sequence). The chain's CDR3 is CASSLGSSGAHYEQYF. In DNA, the CDR3 is TGTGCCAGCAGCTTAGGATCCAGCGGGGCCCACTACGAGCAGTACTTC. Based on the CDR3 plus reference TRBV13 and TRBJ2-7, the full variable domain is AAGVIQSPRHLIKEKRETATLKCYPIPRHDTVYWYQQGPGQDPQFLISFYEKMQSDKGSIPDRFSAQQFSDYHSELNMSSLELGDSALYFCASSLGSSGAHYEQYFGPGTRLTVT.

CDR3 nucleotide sequence: TGTGCCAGCAGTTTGCGATGGGACCCAAAATACAATGAGCAGTTCTTC. As protein: CASSLRWDPKYNEQFF. The chain recombines TRBV7-2 with TRBJ2-1; tentatively, D is TRBD1 or TRBD2 (5 bases each). Germline-derived CDR1 and CDR2 are SGHTA and FQGNSA. The CDR3 is 16 amino acids. V lost 6 bases to trimming and J lost 4 bases, with 19 bases between them. The complete variable domain, with remaining parts taken from reference TRBV7-2 and TRBJ2-1, reads GAGVSQSPSNKVTEKGKDVELRCDPISGHTALYWYRQSLGQGLEFLIYFQGNSAPDKSGLPSDRFSAERTGGSVSTLTIQRTQQEDSAVYLCASSLRWDPKYNEQFFGPGTRLTVL.

This chain uses TRBV27 with TRBJ1-4; D uncertain. Germline CDR1 and CDR2: MNHEY and SMNVEV (reference sequence). The ends were cut back, 2 bases at V and 5 bases at J, with 12 bases in the middle. The CDR3 covers 15 residues. The CDR3 here is CASSLGGSTNEKLFF. CDR3 DNA sequence: TGTGCCAGCAGTTTAGGTGGCAGTACAAATGAAAAACTGTTTTTT.

The chain links TRBV30 to TRBJ1-2; the match to TRBD1 covers 7 bases. V lost 2 bases to trimming and J lost 7 bases; unmatched junction nucleotides: 7. Germline CDR1 GTSNPN, CDR2 SVGIG (reference sequence). CDR3 size: 13 residues. The CDR3 DNA sequence: TGTGCCTGGAGTCTAACAGGGGTTCTTGGCTACACCTTC. Encoded protein: CAWSLTGVLGYTF. Complete variable domain (other parts from reference TRBV30 and TRBJ1-2): SQTIHQWPATLVQPVGSPLSLECTVEGTSNPNLYWYRQAAGRGLQLLFYSVGIGQISSEVPQNLSASRPQDRQFILSSKKLLLSDSGFYLCAWSLTGVLGYTFGSGTRLTVV.

The rearrangement uses TRBV6-5 and TRBJ1-1; D ambiguous. This CDR3 comprises 13 residues. The V gene lost 0 bases and the J gene lost 9 bases, with 11 bases spanning the gap. Germline-derived CDR1 and CDR2 are MNHEY and SVGAGI. The CDR3 here is CASSYSKNNKAFF. The CDR3 DNA follows: TGTGCCAGCAGTTACTCGAAAAACAATAAAGCTTTCTTT.

The J gene is TRBJ2-1, the V gene TRBV9, with D possibly matching TRBD2 (5 bases). CDR3 length equals 16 residues. Looked up from germline, CDR1 is SGDLS and CDR2 is YYNGEE. V lost 4 bases to trimming and J lost 0 bases, with 14 bases between them. The CDR3 loop reads CASSILGRSSYNEQFF. DNA for the CDR3: TGTGCCAGCAGCATACTAGGCCGAAGCTCCTACAATGAGCAGTTCTTC.

The V gene is TRBV25-1, the J gene TRBJ1-2; no definite D call. The germline V and J ends were trimmed by 2 bases and 8 bases, with 9 bases remaining between them. The CDR3 has 12 amino acids. The germline CDR1 and CDR2 sequences are MGHDK and SYGVNS. The CDR3: CASSEGRWGYTF. The CDR3 coding sequence is TGTGCCAGCAGTGAAGGTCGGTGGGGCTACACCTTC.

This sequence joins TRBV10-3 and TRBJ2-7; unclear D gene. Trimming took off 2 bases at V and 0 bases at J, with 8 bases between the two ends. The germline CDR1 and CDR2 sequences are ENHRY and SYGVKD. The CDR3 runs to 14 residues. The CDR3 sequence is CAISERGSSYEQYF. The CDR3 nucleotides are TGTGCCATCAGTGAGCGTGGTAGCTCCTACGAGCAGTACTTC.

CDR3 amino acids: CASSEDTRTGNTIYF. The CDR3 coding sequence is TGTGCCAGCAGTGAAGACACCAGGACTGGAAACACCATATATTTT. The chain combines TRBV2 with TRBJ1-3; no firm D call. The V end lost 1 base, the J end lost 2 bases, and 9 bases lay between the germline ends. Germline-derived CDR1 and CDR2 are SNHLY and FYNNEI. The CDR3 has 15 residues.

This sequence joins TRBV30 and TRBJ2-7; weak D call: TRBD2 (5 bases). With 1 base removed from V and 7 bases from J, the gap between germline ends came to 8 bases. The germline V gene has CDR1 GTSNPN and CDR2 SVGIG (reference sequence). CDR3 length equals 11 residues. CDR3 in amino acids: CAWSAGLEQYF. CDR3 DNA: TGTGCCTGGAGTGCCGGACTGGAGCAGTACTTC.

This clone showed up just once. The rearrangement joins TRBV9 to TRBJ2-2, with D tentatively TRBD1 or TRBD2 (5 bases each). Trimming took off 3 bases at V and 4 bases at J, with 13 bases between the two ends. The CDR3 consists of 15 residues. Germline CDR1 reads SGDLS; CDR2 reads YYNGEE. CDR3: CASSGRDALTGELFF. CDR3 nucleotide sequence: TGTGCCAGCAGCGGACGGGACGCACTCACCGGGGAGCTGTTTTTT.

The V call is TRBV2, the J call TRBJ2-5; no clear D gene. Germline V lookup: CDR1 SNHLY, CDR2 FYNNEI. Trimming took 7 bases from V and 0 from J, leaving 12 bases between them. This CDR3 is 14 amino acids long. The CDR3 loop reads CASNEKGYQETQYF. The CDR3 region has the DNA TGTGCCAGCAACGAAAAAGGGTACCAAGAGACCCAGTACTTC. Full variable domain (missing parts from reference TRBV2 and TRBJ2-5): EPEVTQTPSHQVTQMGQEVILRCVPISNHLYFYWYRQILGQKVEFLVSFYNNEISEKSEIFDDQFSVERPDGSNFTLKIRSTKLEDSAMYFCASNEKGYQETQYFGPGTRLLVL.

In this sample, this clone turned up once. The rearrangement joins TRBV2 to TRBJ1-2; 7 bases align to TRBD1. The junction had 4 bases not matched to a gene; V was cut back by 11 bases and J by 4 bases. CDR3 length: 11 residues. Germline CDR1 SNHLY, CDR2 FYNNEI. DNA of the CDR3: TGTGCCGCCCGGGACAGCTATGGCTACACCTTC. This codes for CAARDSYGYTF. The full variable domain, completed using reference TRBV2 and TRBJ1-2, is EPEVTQTPSHQVTQMGQEVILRCVPISNHLYFYWYRQILGQKVEFLVSFYNNEISEKSEIFDDQFSVERPDGSNFTLKIRSTKLEDSAMYFCAARDSYGYTFGSGTRLTVV.

J is TRBJ2-7 and V is TRBV7-8, with a possible D match to TRBD2 (6 bases). The V end lost 3 bases, the J end lost 3 bases, and 9 bases lay between the germline ends. There are 13 residues in the CDR3. Germline CDR1 is SGHVS and CDR2 is FQNEAQ. Written as DNA, the CDR3 is TGTGCCAGCAGCTTCCTGGGGGGCTACGAGCAGTACTTC. Amino acid sequence: CASSFLGGYEQYF.

This chain links TRBV14 with TRBJ2-3; D is unresolved. V lost 5 bases to trimming and J lost 2 bases, with 8 bases between them. The V gene's germline CDR1 is SGHDN and CDR2 FVKESK. The CDR3 length is 13 residues. In nucleotides, the CDR3 is TGTGCCAGCAGCTTAAGCCTCACAGATACGCAGTATTTT. Translating it yields CASSLSLTDTQYF.

This sequence joins TRBV28 and TRBJ1-2; TRBD1 matches 9 bases. CDR3 length: 19 amino acids. The V gene's germline CDR1 is MDHEN and CDR2 SYDVKM. With V trimmed by 5 bases and J by 4 bases, 20 bases remained unmatched. CDR3 amino acids: CASSPVGSTGGTVPYGYTF. The CDR3 nucleotides read TGTGCCAGCAGTCCCGTCGGAAGTACAGGGGGCACTGTCCCCTATGGCTACACCTTC.

V is TRBV27 and J is TRBJ2-2; 9 nucleotides line up with TRBD2. The V segment lost 5 bases and the J segment 4 bases; nucleotides outside the gene matches: 8. From germline, CDR1 is MNHEY and CDR2 SMNVEV (reference sequence). CDR3 size: 16 residues. The CDR3 loop is CASSPWGLAGTGELFF. The CDR3 region has the DNA TGTGCCAGCAGTCCATGGGGACTAGCCGGCACCGGGGAGCTGTTTTTT.

The chain is built from TRBV5-8 and TRBJ2-1, with D maybe TRBD2 (5 bases). Germline loops: CDR1 SGHTS, CDR2 YDEGEE. V lost 6 bases, J lost 0 bases, and 13 bases lay in between. The CDR3 is made up of 15 amino acids. The CDR3 nucleotides are TGTGCCAGCACCTATTTGGGGAGCTCCTACAATGAGCAGTTCTTC. It translates to CASTYLGSSYNEQFF.

The V and J genes are TRBV14 and TRBJ2-1; D is uncertain. Germline-derived CDR1 and CDR2 are SGHDN and FVKESK. The CDR3 extends over 16 amino acids. Trimming pared 1 base from V and 3 bases from J, leaving 13 bases between. The CDR3 region has the DNA TGTGCCAGCAGCCAAGGCCATAACAGCCTCTACAATGAGCAGTTCTTC. Its translation is CASSQGHNSLYNEQFF.

The J gene is TRBJ1-3, the V gene TRBV19; 9 bases line up with TRBD1. Looked up from germline, CDR1 is LNHDA and CDR2 is SQIVND (reference sequence). The CDR3 extends over 18 amino acids. The V and J ends lost 10 bases and 0 bases, in that order; junction bases with no gene match: 16. CDR3 residues: CATLGDRAGFSSGNTIYF. The CDR3, as DNA: TGTGCCACCCTTGGGGACAGGGCCGGTTTTTCCTCTGGAAACACCATATATTTT.

This clone was observed once. The rearrangement links TRBV5-6 to TRBJ2-5; D is uncertain. The J call may be wrong; the DNA end is better matched by TRBJ2-7. Per germline, CDR1 SGHDT and CDR2 YYEEEE. CDR3 length equals 13 residues. The DNA for the CDR3 is TGTGCCAGCAGCTTGGAGGCTTCCTACGAGCAGTACTTC. This translates into CASSLEASYEQYF.

V usage is TRBV25-1 and J usage is TRBJ1-1; the D is unclear. The germline V gene has CDR1 MGHDK and CDR2 SYGVNS. Trimming left V 3 bases short and J 5 bases short, with 10 bases between. The CDR3 consists of 13 residues. CDR3 sequence: CASSDPPGTEAFF. The CDR3 coding sequence is TGTGCCAGCAGTGACCCCCCGGGGACTGAAGCTTTCTTT.

This clone was seen a single time. The chain carries TRBV7-9 and TRBJ2-5; D is undetermined. Germline V lookup: CDR1 SEHNR, CDR2 FQNEAQ (reference sequence). V lost 5 bases to trimming and J lost 6 bases, with 16 bases between them. CDR3 length: 14 residues. For the CDR3, the DNA is TGTGCCAGCAGCAACGACCGTAGCAGGCAGACCCAGTACTTC. Its protein is CASSNDRSRQTQYF.

The chain uses TRBV2 and TRBJ2-5; 9 bases align to TRBD1. The last part of the DNA fits TRBJ2-7 better; the J call may be wrong. The germline CDR1 and CDR2 sequences are SNHLY and FYNNEI. This CDR3 spans 13 amino acids. The chain's CDR3 is CASNDRGTYEQYF. The CDR3 coding sequence is TGTGCCAGCAACGACAGGGGGACGTACGAGCAGTACTTC.

The chain couples TRBV4-1 to TRBJ2-7, with D perhaps TRBD2 (6 bases). There are 14 residues in the CDR3. Germline CDR1 MGHRA, CDR2 YSYEKL. The V and J ends lost 2 bases and 2 bases respectively, with 10 bases between them. The CDR3 protein is CASSQTSSTYEQYF. CDR3 in DNA: TGCGCCAGCAGCCAAACTAGCTCCACCTACGAGCAGTACTTC.

This sequence joins TRBV9 and TRBJ2-1; no clear D gene. The germline V gene encodes CDR1 SGDLS and CDR2 YYNGEE. The CDR3 contains 16 residues. V was pared by 4 bases and J by 6 bases, with 20 bases between. CDR3 in amino acids: CASSPHEATWGNEQFF. The CDR3 DNA is TGTGCCAGCAGCCCCCATGAGGCTACCTGGGGCAATGAGCAGTTCTTC.

The chain couples TRBV11-2 to TRBJ2-3; D not resolved. Trimming stripped 5 bases from V and 6 bases from J, with 15 bases between. CDR3 length equals 14 residues. Looked up from germline, CDR1 is SGHAT and CDR2 is FQNNGV. CDR3 loop: CASSAPLSSDTQYF. The CDR3 DNA is TGTGCCAGCAGCGCCCCATTGTCCTCGGATACGCAGTATTTT.